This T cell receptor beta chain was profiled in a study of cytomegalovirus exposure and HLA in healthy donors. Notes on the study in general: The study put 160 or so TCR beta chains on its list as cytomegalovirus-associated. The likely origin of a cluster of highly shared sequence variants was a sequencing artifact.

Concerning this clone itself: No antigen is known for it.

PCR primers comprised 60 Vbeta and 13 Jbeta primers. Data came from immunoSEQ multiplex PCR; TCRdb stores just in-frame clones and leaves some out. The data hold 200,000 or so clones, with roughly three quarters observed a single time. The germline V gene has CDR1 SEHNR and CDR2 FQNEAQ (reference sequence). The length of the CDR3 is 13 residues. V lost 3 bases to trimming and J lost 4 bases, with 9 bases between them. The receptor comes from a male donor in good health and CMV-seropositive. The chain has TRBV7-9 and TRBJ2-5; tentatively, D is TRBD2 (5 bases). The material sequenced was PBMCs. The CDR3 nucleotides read TGTGCCAGCAGCTTCGGGGAAAGAGAGACCCAGTACTTC. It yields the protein CASSFGERETQYF.